This is a list of T cell receptor beta chains from one sample in a study of cytomegalovirus exposure and HLA in healthy donors. Sequenced by immunoSEQ multiplex PCR; TCRdb stores in-frame clones only, minus some. The data hold 150,000 to 200,000 clones, with around four fifths observed a single time. The sample was PBMCs. The receptors were gathered from a woman aged 45-65 years in good health and CMV-seronegative. Each CDR3 is given with its conserved first and last residue. The D gene is left open where the match is weak. Clone size, where shown, is once, few, many, or a class for clones that have expanded.

size	V	J	D	DNA	CDR3
-	TRBV28	TRBJ2-7	TRBD2	TGTGCCAGCAGTTTAGTAGGACTAGGAGTGGTGCAGTACTTC	CASSLVGLGVVQYF
-	TRBV5-6	TRBJ1-6	TRBD1	TGTGCCAGCAGCTCCCGGGACAGGGGGCGGTTTGGGAATTCACCCCTCCACTTT	CASSSRDRGRFGNSPLHF
-	TRBV4-2	TRBJ1-2	TRBD1	TGTGCCAGCAGCCACGGACAGGACTATGGCTACACCTTC	CASSHGQDYGYTF
-	TRBV7-2	TRBJ2-1	TRBD2	TGTGCCAGCAGCCCCGGACTAGCGGGGACGATTAAGCAGTTCTTC	CASSPGLAGTIKQFF
-	TRBV10-3	TRBJ2-2	-	TGTGCCATTTCCGGGACATATGACGGGGAGCTGTTTTTT	CAISGTYDGELFF
-	TRBV2	TRBJ1-1	-	TGTGCCAGCAGTGCCCAGGGTTGGAACACTGAAGCTTTCTTT	CASSAQGWNTEAFF
-	TRBV6-6	TRBJ1-1	-	TGTGTCAGCAGAATATCCGAGACACTCATGAACACTGAATCTTTCTTT	CVSRISETLMNTESFF
few	TRBV11-2	TRBJ1-3	-	TGTGCCAGCACCCCAGGAGGGGTCTCCGGAAACACCATATATTTT	CASTPGGVSGNTIYF
-	TRBV4-3	TRBJ1-6	TRBD1	TGCGCCAGCAGCCAAGAGGTAGGGGGCTGGTCCTATAATTCACCCCTCCACTTT	CASSQEVGGWSYNSPLHF
-	TRBV6-6	TRBJ1-1	-	TGTGCCAGCCTTGGACAGTTGGGGACCACTGAAGCTTTCTTT	CASLGQLGTTEAFF
-	TRBV4-2	TRBJ1-1	TRBD1	TGTGCCAGCAGCCAAGTGGACAGGGGAAACACTGAAGCTTTCTTT	CASSQVDRGNTEAFF
once	TRBV5-4	TRBJ1-2	-	TGTGCCAGCAGCCCGACAGCTAACTATGGCTACACCTTC	CASSPTANYGYTF
-	TRBV15	TRBJ1-1	-	TGTGCCACCAGCAGACCCCCCGCAGGGGTCTTAAACACTGAAGCTTTCTTT	CATSRPPAGVLNTEAFF
-	TRBV7-8	TRBJ1-2	-	TGTGCCAGCAGCTTAATTCCAGGGTCAGAATATGGCTACACCTTC	CASSLIPGSEYGYTF
-	TRBV23-1	TRBJ2-1	TRBD2	TGCGCCAGCAGCCGACTAGCGGGGGACAATGAGCAGTTCTTC	CASSRLAGDNEQFF
-	TRBV29-1	TRBJ1-1	-	TGCAGCGTTGAAGATCCCTGGCGGGCTAAAGGTGAGACTGAAGCTTTCTTT	CSVEDPWRAKGETEAFF
-	TRBV7-9	TRBJ2-7	-	TGTGCCAGCAGCTCAGGACAGACGCCCTACGAGCAGTACTTC	CASSSGQTPYEQYF
-	TRBV6-5	TRBJ1-6	-	TGTGCCAGCAGGGACAGAAAACGAACTAATTCACCCCTCCACTTT	CASRDRKRTNSPLHF
-	TRBV4-1	TRBJ2-7	TRBD2	TGCGCCAGCAGCCAAGATCACCCTAGCGGGGGAGTCTCCTACGAGCAGTACTTC	CASSQDHPSGGVSYEQYF
once	TRBV2	TRBJ1-1	TRBD1	TGTGCCAGCAGTGAAGAAAACAGGGGGCAAATTGAAGCTTTCTTT	CASSEENRGQIEAFF
-	TRBV27	TRBJ2-1	-	TGTGCCAGCACCAATAAGGTCGGCGGGGCCCACAATGAGCAGTTCTTC	CASTNKVGGAHNEQFF
-	TRBV7-9	TRBJ2-2	-	TGTTCCAGCAGCTTAGCCGCCGGGGAGCTGTTTTTT	CSSSLAAGELFF
few	TRBV7-2	TRBJ1-6	-	TGTGCCAGCAGCTCCGGGGTGGGATATAATTCACCCCTCCACTTT	CASSSGVGYNSPLHF
-	TRBV15	TRBJ1-1	-	TGTGCCACCAGCAGAGTTCGGGTGGGGAGGGTTGAAGCTTTCTTT	CATSRVRVGRVEAFF
once	TRBV28	TRBJ2-2	-	TGTGCCAGCAGTACCTCGTTCCCCGACGGGCGGGCGCGGACCGGGGAGCTGTTTTTT	CASSTSFPDGRARTGELFF
once	TRBV11-2	TRBJ1-1	-	TGTGCCAGCAGCTTACGACGGAGCAGCACTGAAGCTTTCTTT	CASSLRRSSTEAFF